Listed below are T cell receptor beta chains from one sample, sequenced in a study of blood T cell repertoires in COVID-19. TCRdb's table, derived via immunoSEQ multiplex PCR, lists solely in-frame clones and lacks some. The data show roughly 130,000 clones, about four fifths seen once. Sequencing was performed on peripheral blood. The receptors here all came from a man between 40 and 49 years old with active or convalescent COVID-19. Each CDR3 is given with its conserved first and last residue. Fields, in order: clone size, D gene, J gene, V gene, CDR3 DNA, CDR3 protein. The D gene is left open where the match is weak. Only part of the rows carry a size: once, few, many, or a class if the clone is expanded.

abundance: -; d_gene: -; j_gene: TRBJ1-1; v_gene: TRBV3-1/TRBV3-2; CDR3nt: TGTGCCAGCAGCCAGAACGACAGGACTGAAGCTTTCTTT; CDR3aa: CASSQNDRTEAFF
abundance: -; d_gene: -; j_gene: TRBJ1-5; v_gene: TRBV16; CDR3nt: TGTGCCAGCAGCCAAGATAGGGTAGGGGGTCTAAATCAGCCCCAGCATTTT; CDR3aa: CASSQDRVGGLNQPQHF
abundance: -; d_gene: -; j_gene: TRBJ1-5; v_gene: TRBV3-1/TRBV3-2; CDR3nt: TGTGCCAGCAGCCGAAGAGGGGGGGGGATGAGCAATCAGCCCCAGCATTTT; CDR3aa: CASSRRGGGMSNQPQHF
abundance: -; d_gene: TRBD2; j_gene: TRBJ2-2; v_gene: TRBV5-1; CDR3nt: TGCGCCAGCAGAGGTTCCAGCGGGGGGACGAACACCGGGGAGCTGTTTTTT; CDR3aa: CASRGSSGGTNTGELFF
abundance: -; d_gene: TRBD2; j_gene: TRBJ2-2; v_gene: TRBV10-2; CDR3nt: TGCGCCAGCAGCACCGGGACTAGCGGAAACACCGGGGAGCTGTTTTTT; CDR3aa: CASSTGTSGNTGELFF
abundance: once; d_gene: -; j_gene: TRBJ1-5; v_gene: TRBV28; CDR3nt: TGTGCCAGCAGTTTAGTCAGACAGCCCCAGCATTTT; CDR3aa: CASSLVRQPQHF
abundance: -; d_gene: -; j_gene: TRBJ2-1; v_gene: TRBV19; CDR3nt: TGTGCCAGTAGTTTACAGGGTCCGAAAAATGAGCAGTTCTTC; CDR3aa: CASSLQGPKNEQFF
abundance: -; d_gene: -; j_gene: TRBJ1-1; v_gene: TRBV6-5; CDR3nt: TGTGCCAGCAGTTACGGGGGGATGAACACTGAAGCTTTCTTT; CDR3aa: CASSYGGMNTEAFF
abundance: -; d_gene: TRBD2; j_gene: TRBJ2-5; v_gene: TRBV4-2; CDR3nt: TGTGCCAGCAGCCCCCTAAGCGGGGGGGCCGGAGAGACCCAGTACTTC; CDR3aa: CASSPLSGGAGETQYF
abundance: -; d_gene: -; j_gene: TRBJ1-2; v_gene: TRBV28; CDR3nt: TGTGCCAGCAGCCTCGGAGGGGTGGACTATGGCTACACCTTC; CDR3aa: CASSLGGVDYGYTF
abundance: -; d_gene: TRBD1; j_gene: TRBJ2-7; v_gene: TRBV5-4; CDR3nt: TGTGCCAGCAGCTGGACAGGACTTTCCTACGAGCAGTACTTC; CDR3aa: CASSWTGLSYEQYF
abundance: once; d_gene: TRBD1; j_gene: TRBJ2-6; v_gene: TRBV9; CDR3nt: TGTGCCAGCAGCGTACCCAGGGACAGTTCCTTTGGGGCCAACGTCCTGACTTTC; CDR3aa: CASSVPRDSSFGANVLTF
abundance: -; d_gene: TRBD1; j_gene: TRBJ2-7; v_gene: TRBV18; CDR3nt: TGTGCCAGCTCACCGGGGGACAGGGGTCTCGAGCAGTACTTC; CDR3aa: CASSPGDRGLEQYF
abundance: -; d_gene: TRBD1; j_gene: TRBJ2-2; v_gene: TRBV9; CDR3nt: TGTGCCAGCAGCCCAGGACAGGGCAGTAGAACCGGGGAGCTGTTTTTT; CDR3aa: CASSPGQGSRTGELFF
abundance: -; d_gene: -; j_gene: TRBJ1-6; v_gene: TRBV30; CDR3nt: TGTGCCTGGACCCTCCTTGGGGGGGGCAATTCACCCCTCCACTTT; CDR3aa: CAWTLLGGGNSPLHF
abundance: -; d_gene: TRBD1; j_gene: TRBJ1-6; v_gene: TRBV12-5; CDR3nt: TGTGCTAGTGGTTTGGCCCGGACAGGAAATAATTCACCCCTCCACTTT; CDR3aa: CASGLARTGNNSPLHF
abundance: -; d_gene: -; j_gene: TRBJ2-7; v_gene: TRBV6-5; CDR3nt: TGTGCCAGCAGTTACTCGAATGGAGCCTACGAGCAGTACTTC; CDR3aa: CASSYSNGAYEQYF
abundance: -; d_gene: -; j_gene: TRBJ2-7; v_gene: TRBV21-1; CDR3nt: TGTGCCAGCAGCAAAGCACGCCGGAGGACTAGCAACGAGCAGTACTTC; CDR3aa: CASSKARRRTSNEQYF
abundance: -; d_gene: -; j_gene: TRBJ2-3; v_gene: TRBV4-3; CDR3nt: TGCGCCAGCAGCCAAGAGAATAGACAGTCAGGTGCAGATACGCAGTATTTT; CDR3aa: CASSQENRQSGADTQYF
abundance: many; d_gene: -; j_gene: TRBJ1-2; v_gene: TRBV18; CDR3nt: TGTGCCAGCTCACCACCGTCCAGGGGAGTATATGGCTACACCTTC; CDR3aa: CASSPPSRGVYGYTF
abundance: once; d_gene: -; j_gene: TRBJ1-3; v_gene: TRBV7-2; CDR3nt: TGTGCCAGCAGCTTAGGCCAGGGAAACACCATATATTTT; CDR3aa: CASSLGQGNTIYF
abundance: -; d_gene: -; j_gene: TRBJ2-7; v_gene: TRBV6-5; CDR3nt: TGTGCCAGCAGTTACTCCGGTGTCTCCTACGAGCAGTACTTC; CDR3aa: CASSYSGVSYEQYF
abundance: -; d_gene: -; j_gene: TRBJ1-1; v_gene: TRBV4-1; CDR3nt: TGCGCCAGCAGCATTGGGGAGGGCGCTGAAGCTTTCTTT; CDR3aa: CASSIGEGAEAFF
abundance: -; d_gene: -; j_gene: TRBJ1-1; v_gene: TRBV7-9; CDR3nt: TGTGCCAGCAGCCCCAGGGTAATGAACACTGAAGCTTTCTTT; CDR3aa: CASSPRVMNTEAFF
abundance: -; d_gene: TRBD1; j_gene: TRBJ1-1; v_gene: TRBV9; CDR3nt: TGTGCCAGCAGCGCGGAGAGGACAGGGCTGGGGAACACTGAAGCTTTCTTT; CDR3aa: CASSAERTGLGNTEAFF
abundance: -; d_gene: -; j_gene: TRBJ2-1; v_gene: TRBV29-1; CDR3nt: TGCAGCGTTGAAAGCGGAAATGAGCAGCTCTTC; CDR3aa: CSVESGNEQLF
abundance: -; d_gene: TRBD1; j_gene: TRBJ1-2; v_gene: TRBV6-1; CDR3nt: TGTGCCAGCAGTGATACCGCCGGGACAGGGAACTATGGCTACACCTTC; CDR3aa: CASSDTAGTGNYGYTF
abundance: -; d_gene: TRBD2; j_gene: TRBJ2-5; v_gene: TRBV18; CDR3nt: TGTGCCAGCTCACCTCCGGGGGGGCCCGGGGAGACCCAGTACTTC; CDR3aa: CASSPPGGPGETQYF
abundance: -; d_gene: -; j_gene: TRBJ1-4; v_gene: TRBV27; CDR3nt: TGTGCCAGCAGTCCAGCTAATGAAAAACTGTTTTTT; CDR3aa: CASSPANEKLFF
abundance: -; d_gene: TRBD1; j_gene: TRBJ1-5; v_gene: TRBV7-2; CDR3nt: TGTGCCAGCAGCCCGGGACAGGGGCGCCAGCCCCAGCATTTT; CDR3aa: CASSPGQGRQPQHF
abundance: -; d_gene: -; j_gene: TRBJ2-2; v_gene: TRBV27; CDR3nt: TGTGCCAGCAGGGCAGGGGCGAACACCGGGGAGCTGTTTTTT; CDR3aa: CASRAGANTGELFF
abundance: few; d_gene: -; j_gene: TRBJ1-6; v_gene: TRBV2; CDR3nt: TGTGCCAGCAGTGGAAGCCCAGGGTACAATTCACCCCTCCACTTT; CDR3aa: CASSGSPGYNSPLHF
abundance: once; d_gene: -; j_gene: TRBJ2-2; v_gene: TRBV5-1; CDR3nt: TGCGCCAGCAGCTTGGGAGACAGGCCCGGGGAGCTGTTTTTT; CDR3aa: CASSLGDRPGELFF
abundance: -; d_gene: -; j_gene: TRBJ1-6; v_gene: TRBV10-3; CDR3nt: TGTGCCATCAGGATGCAGAATTCACCCCTCCACTTT; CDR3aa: CAIRMQNSPLHF
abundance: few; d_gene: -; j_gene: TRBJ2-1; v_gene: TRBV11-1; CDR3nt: TGTGCCAGCAGCTCCGGACAGAACAATGAGCAGTTCTTC; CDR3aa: CASSSGQNNEQFF
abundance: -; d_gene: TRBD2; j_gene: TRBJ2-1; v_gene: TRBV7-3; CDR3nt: TGTGCCAGCAGCCGCCCTAGCGGGGGAGAGCAGTTCTTC; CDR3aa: CASSRPSGGEQFF
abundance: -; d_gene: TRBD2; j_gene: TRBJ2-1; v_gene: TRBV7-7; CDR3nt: TGTGCTAGCAGCTTAGGACTAGCGGGGAACAATGAGCAGTTCTTC; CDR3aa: CASSLGLAGNNEQFF
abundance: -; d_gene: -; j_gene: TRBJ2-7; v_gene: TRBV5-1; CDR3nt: TGCGCCAGCAGCTTGGTTGGGAGTACCCACTCCTACGAGCAGTACTTC; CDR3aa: CASSLVGSTHSYEQYF
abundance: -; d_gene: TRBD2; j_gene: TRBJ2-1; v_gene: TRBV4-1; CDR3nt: TGCGCCAGCAGCCAAGAAAGGACTAGCGGCTCCAATGAGCAGTTCTTC; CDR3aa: CASSQERTSGSNEQFF
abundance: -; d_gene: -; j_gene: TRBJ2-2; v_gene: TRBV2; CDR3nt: TGTGCCAGCAGTGAACTCGGGGGTATGAGTACCGGGGAGCTGTTTTTT; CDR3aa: CASSELGGMSTGELFF
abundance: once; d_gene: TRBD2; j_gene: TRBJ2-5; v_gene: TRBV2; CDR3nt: TGTGCCAGCAAGGGAGGGTGGCAAGAGACCCAGTACTTC; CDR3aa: CASKGGWQETQYF
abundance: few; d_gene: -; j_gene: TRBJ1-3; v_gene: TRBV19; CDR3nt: TGTGCCAGTAGTATAGGGGGCACCTCCTCTGGAAACACCATATATTTT; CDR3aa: CASSIGGTSSGNTIYF
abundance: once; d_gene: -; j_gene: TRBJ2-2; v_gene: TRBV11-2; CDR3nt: TGTGCCAGCAGCCAACAGGGAACCGGGGAGCTGTTTTTT; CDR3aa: CASSQQGTGELFF
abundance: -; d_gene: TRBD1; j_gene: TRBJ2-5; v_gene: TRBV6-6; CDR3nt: TGTGCCAGCAGTTACTTGGCAGGGGGATCCGAAGAGACCCAGTACTTC; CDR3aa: CASSYLAGGSEETQYF
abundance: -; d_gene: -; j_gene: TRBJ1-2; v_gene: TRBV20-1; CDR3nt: TGCAGTGCCAGAGCAGATTATGGCTACACCTTC; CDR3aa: CSARADYGYTF
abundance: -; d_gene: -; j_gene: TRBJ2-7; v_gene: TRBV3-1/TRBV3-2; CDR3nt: TGTGCCAGCAGCCAAGCTAGGTACGAGCAGTACTTC; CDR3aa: CASSQARYEQYF
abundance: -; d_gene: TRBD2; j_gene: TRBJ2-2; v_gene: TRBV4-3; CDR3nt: TGCGCCAGCAGCCAAGAACCCCCTAGGAGCGGGGTGAACACCGGGGAGCTGTTTTTT; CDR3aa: CASSQEPPRSGVNTGELFF
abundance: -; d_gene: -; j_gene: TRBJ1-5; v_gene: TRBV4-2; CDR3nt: TGTGCCAGCAGCCTAGGACACACCAATCAGCCCCAGCATTTT; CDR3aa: CASSLGHTNQPQHF
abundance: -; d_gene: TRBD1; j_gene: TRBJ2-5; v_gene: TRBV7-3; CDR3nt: TGTGCCAGCAGCCCGACAGGGGGTAGGGAGACCCAGTACTTC; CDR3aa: CASSPTGGRETQYF
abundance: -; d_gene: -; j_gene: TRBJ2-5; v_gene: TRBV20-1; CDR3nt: TGCAGTGCTAGTTCAGCGGAAGAGACCCAGTACTTC; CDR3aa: CSASSAEETQYF
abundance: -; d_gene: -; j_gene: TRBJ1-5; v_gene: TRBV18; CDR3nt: TGTGCCAGCTCACCACGGGGGGACAATCAGCCCCAGCATTTT; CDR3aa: CASSPRGDNQPQHF
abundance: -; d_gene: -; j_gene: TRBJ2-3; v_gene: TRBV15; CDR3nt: TGTGCCACCAGCAGCGGGACTGTGGCTAGCACAGATACGCAGTATTTT; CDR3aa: CATSSGTVASTDTQYF
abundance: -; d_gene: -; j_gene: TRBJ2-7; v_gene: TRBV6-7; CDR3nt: TGTGCCAGCAGTTACCAATTCTCTACCATTCCCTACGAGCAGTACTTC; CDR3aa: CASSYQFSTIPYEQYF
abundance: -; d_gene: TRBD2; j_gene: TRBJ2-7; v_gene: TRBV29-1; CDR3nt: TGCAGCGTCAGACGGACTAGCGGGTCCTCCTACGAGCAGTACTTC; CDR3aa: CSVRRTSGSSYEQYF
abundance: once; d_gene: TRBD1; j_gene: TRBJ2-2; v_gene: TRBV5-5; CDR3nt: TGTGCCAGCAGCCCAACCCCGACAGGGGGTACAAAGACCGGGGAGCTGTTTTTT; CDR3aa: CASSPTPTGGTKTGELFF